The clone carrying this TCR beta chain was counted at least ten times. The antigen remains undetermined. This entry is derived from a study of breast tumors, draining lymph nodes, adjacent tissues. The lymph nodes were axillary draining lymph nodes from breast cancer patients. CDR1 is MNHEY, CDR2 SVGAGI, per germline. Trimming left V 6 bases short and J 10 bases short, with 16 bases between. The CDR3 loop spans 14 amino acids. Study-wide points: Tumor and nontumor repertoires were significantly more similar in luminal-like than in basal-like breast cancer.

TCRdb processed the multiplex PCR reads anew with MiXCR; each CDR3 protein has one entry. Altogether about 140,000 distinct CDR3 sequences are present, 32% being singletons, with the ten largest covering 2% to 2.5%. The receptor comes from a female donor with breast cancer. Some clones in this sample may be carry-over from other donors' samples. This chain joins TRBV6-5 and TRBJ1-6, with D possibly matching TRBD1 (6 bases). The sample taken for sequencing was axillary lymph node tissue. The CDR3 DNA is TGTGCCAGCAGCCGACAGGTCAGGAACTCACCCCTCCACTTT. It is translated as CASSRQVRNSPLHF.